The 26 T cell receptor beta chains in this list originate from one sample, sequenced in a study of blood T cell repertoires in COVID-19. Sequencing used immunoSEQ multiplex PCR; TCRdb keeps in-frame clones, though not all of them. The sample includes 250,000 to 350,000 clones, approximately 90% of them seen just once. Sequenced input: PBMCs or T cells enriched from blood (not recorded which). Receptor source: a woman between 25 and 40 years old who had recovered from COVID-19.

The chain links TRBV5-1 to TRBJ1-1; D perhaps matches TRBD1 (6 bases). The CDR3 is 14 amino acids. Trimming pared 3 bases from V and 1 base from J, leaving 10 bases between. In germline, CDR1 is SGHRS, CDR2 YFSETQ. The CDR3 loop reads CASSSQGRNTEAFF. CDR3 coding DNA: TGCGCCAGCAGCTCACAGGGAAGGAACACTGAAGCTTTCTTT.

The CDR3 coding sequence is TGTGCCAGCCTTACGGACAGGAACACTGAAGCTTTCTTT. This encodes CASLTDRNTEAFF. The V call is TRBV7-2, the J call TRBJ1-1, with D perhaps matching TRBD1 (6 bases). This CDR3 is built from 13 residues. Trimming pared 8 bases from V and 1 base from J, leaving 11 bases between. Germline V gene lookup returns CDR1 SGHTA and CDR2 FQGNSA.

Here the CDR3 DNA reads TGTGCCAGCAGCCCCTCCCCCGACAGGGGGCGAGGCACAGATACGCAGTATTTT. Residues: CASSPSPDRGRGTDTQYF. The rearrangement uses TRBV7-2 and TRBJ2-3, with 10 bases aligning to TRBD1. Looked up from germline, CDR1 is SGHTA and CDR2 is FQGNSA. Trimming cost V 5 bases and J 1 base; bases outside gene matches: 12. CDR3 length: 18 residues.

The chain carries TRBV19 and TRBJ2-2, with D perhaps matching TRBD1 (5 bases). V was pared by 4 bases and J by 6 bases, with 15 bases between. CDR1 and CDR2 (germline): LNHDA, SQIVND (reference sequence). The CDR3 is 15 residues long. CDR3 nucleotide sequence: TGTGCCAGTAGTACAGGGTACTTACGCGCCGGGGAGCTGTTTTTT. Encoded protein: CASSTGYLRAGELFF.

This chain links TRBV9 with TRBJ1-1; D may be TRBD1 (6 bases). The CDR3 sequence is 14 residues long. Trimming shortened V by 3 bases and J by 2 bases, and 11 bases separated the two germline ends. The germline gives CDR1 SGDLS, CDR2 YYNGEE. In DNA form, the CDR3 reads TGTGCCAGCAGCGCGGACAGAATAAACACTGAAGCTTTCTTT. It is translated as CASSADRINTEAFF.

The chain combines TRBV27 with TRBJ1-5; D call uncertain. In germline, CDR1 is MNHEY, CDR2 SMNVEV (reference sequence). The CDR3 consists of 14 residues. Trimming took 0 bases from V and 0 from J, leaving 3 bases between them. The CDR3: CASSLSYSNQPQHF. Here the CDR3 DNA reads TGTGCCAGCAGTTTATCGTATAGCAATCAGCCCCAGCATTTT.

This clone has a handful of counts. The rearrangement joins TRBV10-1 to TRBJ1-6, with D possibly matching TRBD1 (5 bases). CDR1 is WNHNN and CDR2 is SYGVQD in the germline V gene (reference sequence). There are 13 residues in the CDR3. The V and J ends lost 6 bases and 7 bases respectively, with 10 bases between them. CDR3: CASSRGINSPLHF. In DNA form, the CDR3 reads TGCGCCAGCAGCCGGGGGATCAATTCACCCCTCCACTTT.

This clone was seen only once. The chain links TRBV9 to TRBJ2-5; weak D call: TRBD2 (7 bases). The V gene lost 4 bases and the J gene lost 4 bases, with 14 bases spanning the gap. Germline V CDR1 and CDR2: SGDLS, YYNGEE. The CDR3 contains 14 residues. CDR3 amino acids: CASSPGAGVETQYF. CDR3 DNA: TGTGCCAGCAGCCCGGGGGCGGGGGTAGAGACCCAGTACTTC.

This sequence joins TRBV9 and TRBJ2-3; D is possibly TRBD1 (6 bases). This CDR3 has 16 residues. With 1 base removed from V and 2 bases from J, the gap between germline ends came to 14 bases. Germline loops: CDR1 SGDLS, CDR2 YYNGEE. The CDR3 DNA follows: TGTGCCAGCAGCGTAAGGTCGAAGGGGGACACAGATACGCAGTATTTT. As protein: CASSVRSKGDTDTQYF.

This sequence joins TRBV19 and TRBJ1-2, with TRBD1 matching 12 bases. V trimming: 8 bases; J trimming: 6 bases; junction bases outside the gene matches: 13. Looked up from germline, CDR1 is LNHDA and CDR2 is SQIVND (reference sequence). The CDR3 is made up of 16 amino acids. As DNA, the CDR3 is TGTGCCAGTCTGCCGGGACAGGGGGCGATGTTCGATGGCTACACCTTC. Protein sequence: CASLPGQGAMFDGYTF.

The V gene is TRBV4-1, the J gene TRBJ1-3; possibly TRBD1 for D (6 bases). The CDR3 covers 16 residues. The germline V gene has CDR1 MGHRA and CDR2 YSYEKL. The V gene lost 2 bases and the J gene lost 0 bases, with 11 bases spanning the gap. CDR3 amino acids: CASSQPGQSSGNTIYF. As DNA, the CDR3 is TGCGCCAGCAGCCAACCCGGACAGTCCTCTGGAAACACCATATATTTT.

This chain links TRBV19 with TRBJ1-4, with 7 bases identical to TRBD1. The CDR3 runs 15 residues. Germline lookup yields CDR1 LNHDA and CDR2 SQIVND (reference sequence). The V gene end was trimmed by 6 bases and the J gene end by 3 bases; junction bases not matched to a gene: 7. This CDR3 reads CASSPTGAANEKLFF. CDR3 nucleotides: TGTGCCAGTAGCCCAACAGGGGCGGCTAATGAAAAACTGTTTTTT.

The rearrangement uses TRBV2 and TRBJ2-7, with a possible D match to TRBD1 (5 bases). V was cut by 7 bases and J by 3 bases, with 10 bases left in between. The germline V gene has CDR1 SNHLY and CDR2 FYNNEI. The CDR3 contains 12 residues. In DNA form, the CDR3 reads TGTGCCAGCAAAGGCAGGGTCTACGAGCAGTACTTC. Translating it yields CASKGRVYEQYF.

As concerns this clone: Different DNA sequences within this sample yield the same CDR3. The chain links TRBV20-1 to TRBJ2-7; 7 nucleotides line up with TRBD1. The J segment lost 4 bases and the V segment lost 6 bases, leaving 3 bases of the junction unmatched. Germline CDR1 reads DFQATT; CDR2 reads SNEGSKA (reference sequence). The CDR3 has 11 residues. The CDR3 loop is CSALTGYEQYF. For the CDR3, the DNA is TGCAGTGCACTGACAGGGTACGAGCAGTACTTC.

V usage is TRBV6-5 and J usage is TRBJ1-4; a possible D gene is TRBD1 (6 bases). The germline V gene has CDR1 MNHEY and CDR2 SVGAGI. The CDR3 is made up of 15 amino acids. The ends were cut back, 6 bases at V and 7 bases at J, with 18 bases in the middle. In nucleotides, the CDR3 is TGTGCCAGCAGGAGCGAGGGGCGGGGGCGTGAAAAACTGTTTTTT. This sequence encodes CASRSEGRGREKLFF.

The rearrangement joins TRBV15 to TRBJ1-6; D possibly corresponds to TRBD1 (6 bases). CDR1 is LNHNV and CDR2 is YYDKDF in the germline V gene (reference sequence). V was shortened by 5 bases and J by 6 bases, with 11 bases between the two germline ends. This CDR3 comprises 14 residues. The CDR3 loop is CATSSRGPNSPLHF. CDR3 coding DNA: TGTGCCACCAGCTCCAGGGGCCCTAATTCACCCCTCCACTTT.

The chain recombines TRBV2 with TRBJ1-1; D remains ambiguous. CDR1 and CDR2 from the germline V gene are SNHLY and FYNNEI. Trimming left V 1 base short and J 2 bases short, with 5 bases between. CDR3 length equals 13 residues. The CDR3 DNA sequence: TGTGCCAGCAGTGAAGACTACAACACTGAAGCTTTCTTT. It is translated as CASSEDYNTEAFF.

This rearrangement joins TRBV30 to TRBJ2-7; 7 bases are a match to TRBD2. V shed 0 bases and J 8 bases; nucleotides not matched to a gene: 4. The CDR3 contains 12 residues. Germline CDR1 is GTSNPN and CDR2 is SVGIG (reference sequence). CDR3 sequence (DNA): TGTGCCTGGAGTGTGGGGGGGTGGAAGCAGTACTTC. This gives the protein CAWSVGGWKQYF. The full variable domain, in which reference TRBV30 and TRBJ2-7 provide the parts outside the CDR3, is SQTIHQWPATLVQPVGSPLSLECTVEGTSNPNLYWYRQAAGRGLQLLFYSVGIGQISSEVPQNLSASRPQDRQFILSSKKLLLSDSGFYLCAWSVGGWKQYFGPGTRLTVT.

The chain couples TRBV5-1 to TRBJ1-2; TRBD1 agrees at 9 bases. Germline-derived CDR1 and CDR2 are SGHRS and YFSETQ. With V trimmed by 5 bases and J by 0 bases, 5 bases remained unmatched. This CDR3 has 15 amino acids. Here the CDR3 reads CASRAGTGTNYGYTF. For the CDR3, the DNA is TGCGCCAGCAGGGCTGGGACAGGGACTAACTATGGCTACACCTTC.

The rearrangement joins TRBV2 to TRBJ2-1; tentative D call: TRBD2 (6 bases). Trimming shortened V by 6 bases and J by 4 bases, and 28 bases separated the two germline ends. Germline V CDR1 and CDR2: SNHLY, FYNNEI. This CDR3 has 19 residues. CDR3 in DNA: TGTGCCAGCAGGCCCTATCGGGGCCGACTAGTGGAGGGGTACAATGAGCAGTTCTTC. This encodes CASRPYRGRLVEGYNEQFF.

The chain employs TRBV5-1 and TRBJ1-4; 7 bases fit TRBD1. After removal of 4 bases from V and 8 bases from J, the junction contained 8 bases not matched to a gene. The CDR3 sequence is 14 residues long. Germline values: CDR1 SGHRS, CDR2 YFSETQ. In DNA, the CDR3 is TGCGCCAGCAGCCCTGAGGACAGGCGGGAAAAACTGTTTTTT. Translated, it gives CASSPEDRREKLFF.

This rearrangement joins TRBV10-3 to TRBJ2-7, with 11 bases matching TRBD2. After removal of 0 bases from V and 1 base from J, the junction contained 8 bases not matched to a gene. Germline CDR1 is ENHRY and CDR2 is SYGVKD. The CDR3 totals 18 residues. CDR3 sequence: CAISESTSGVLISYEQYF. CDR3 coding DNA: TGTGCCATCAGTGAGTCGACTAGCGGGGTACTAATTTCCTACGAGCAGTACTTC.

The genes are TRBV30 and TRBJ2-3, with D uncertain. From germline, CDR1 is GTSNPN and CDR2 SVGIG (reference sequence). V was cut by 0 bases and J by 0 bases, with 10 bases left in between. The CDR3 has 15 residues. The CDR3 loop is CAWSVTVPSTDTQYF. CDR3 DNA sequence: TGTGCCTGGAGTGTGACTGTACCTAGCACAGATACGCAGTATTTT.

Worth noting for this clone: Additional DNA sequences in this sample encode the identical CDR3. The V and J genes are TRBV2 and TRBJ1-1; tentative D call: TRBD1 (6 bases). CDR3 length: 12 residues. Per the germline V gene, CDR1 is SNHLY and CDR2 is FYNNEI. The V and J ends lost 4 bases and 4 bases respectively, with 7 bases between them. The CDR3 DNA reads as TGTGCCAGCAGTGGAGGGGGCACTGAAGCTTTCTTT. Residues: CASSGGGTEAFF.

The chain links TRBV19 to TRBJ1-4; D perhaps matches TRBD1 (5 bases). V was clipped by 5 bases and J by 8 bases, with 21 bases between them. The CDR3 sequence is 16 residues long. Germline V CDR1 and CDR2: LNHDA, SQIVND (reference sequence). CDR3 protein: CASSRRRTGLGEKLFF. The CDR3 bases are TGTGCCAGTAGTCGCCGTCGGACGGGACTCGGGGAAAAACTGTTTTTT.

J is TRBJ1-1 and V is TRBV3-1 (or the pseudogene TRBV3-2), with D unresolved. Germline CDR1 reads LGHDT; CDR2 reads YNNKEL (reference sequence). There are 13 residues in the CDR3. Trimming removed 1 base from V and 7 bases from J, with 10 bases in between. CDR3 sequence reads: CASSQGASVEAFF. As DNA, the CDR3 is TGTGCCAGCAGCCAAGGGGCATCGGTTGAAGCTTTCTTT.